Included here is one TCR beta chain sequence, with context. The source of the sample is a study of T cell changes during pregnancy in multiple sclerosis. Data came from immunoSEQ multiplex PCR; TCRdb stores just in-frame clones and leaves some out. The repertoire has 55,000 to 75,000 clones, about 92% of them found once; the top ten carry about 1.5%. Deletions cut 7 bases from V and 4 bases from J, with 14 bases between. This CDR3 region has 14 residues. Germline assignment: CDR1 LNHDA and CDR2 SQIVND (reference sequence). The chain has TRBV19 and TRBJ1-5; D possibly corresponds to TRBD1 (6 bases). Here the sequenced sample was peripheral blood, taken after pregnancy. The clonotype comes from a female donor with multiple sclerosis, enrolled in a pregnancy study. The CDR3 nucleotides are TGTGCCAGTAAAGGGGGATTGGGTAATCAGCCCCAGCATTTT. Amino acids: CASKGGLGNQPQHF.